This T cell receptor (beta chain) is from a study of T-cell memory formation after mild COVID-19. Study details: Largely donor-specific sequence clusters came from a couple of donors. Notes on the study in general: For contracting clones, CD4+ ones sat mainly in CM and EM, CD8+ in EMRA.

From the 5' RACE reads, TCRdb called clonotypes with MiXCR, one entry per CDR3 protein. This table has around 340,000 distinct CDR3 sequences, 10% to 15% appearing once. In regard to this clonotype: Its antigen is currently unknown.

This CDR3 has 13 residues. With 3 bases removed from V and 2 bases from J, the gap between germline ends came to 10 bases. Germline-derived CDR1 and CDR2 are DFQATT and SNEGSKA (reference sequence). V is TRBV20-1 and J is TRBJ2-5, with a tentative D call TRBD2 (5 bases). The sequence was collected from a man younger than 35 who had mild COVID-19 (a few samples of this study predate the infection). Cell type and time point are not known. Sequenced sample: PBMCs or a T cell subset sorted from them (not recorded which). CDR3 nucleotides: TGCAGTGCTAGTTTGCTAGCACAAGAGACCCAGTACTTC. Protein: CSASLLAQETQYF.